These 2 T cell receptor beta chains were sequenced from one sample in a study of T cell repertoires and leukemia-associated antigens. TCRdb re-derived calls from the 5' RACE reads in MiXCR, one entry per CDR3 protein. Of 7,500 to 10,000 distinct CDR3 sequences in the sample, roughly 40% are singletons; the top ten hold over 45%. Which antigens these TCRs recognize remains unknown. Sequenced sample: CD3+ T cells sorted from blood and cultured. The receptors originated from a female donor in good health.

The chain is built from TRBV5-1 and TRBJ2-7; perhaps TRBD2 as D (5 bases). Trimming took 4 bases from V and 2 from J, leaving 13 bases between them. This CDR3 has 14 amino acids. CDR1 and CDR2 (germline): SGHRS, YFSETQ. Here the CDR3 DNA reads TGCGCCAGCAGCACTGAGCGGCCCCCCTACGAGCAGTACTTC. This codes for CASSTERPPYEQYF.

Regarding this clonotype: A read error is possible here, since a much larger clone lies one base away. The gene calls are TRBV21-1 and TRBJ2-6; the tabulated D call, TRBD1, remains unverified against the DNA. TRBV21-1 is a pseudogene. This CDR3 comprises 18 residues. CDR3 sequence: CASSKDQGLFSGVNVLTF. As DNA, the CDR3 is TGTGCCAGCAGCAAAGACCAGGGATTGTTCTCTGGGGTCAACGTCCTGACTTTC.